This T cell receptor (beta chain) was documented in a study of identical twins. TCRdb reprocessed the 5' RACE reads with MiXCR, giving one entry per CDR3 protein. The table records hundreds of thousands of distinct CDR3 sequences, 18% of them present only once. V was cut by 6 bases and J by 4 bases, with 9 bases left in between. The CDR3 spans 12 residues. The same sample was also studied in work on T cells expressing NK-cell markers. From that paper: Sorted T-cell subsets CD3+CD56+NKG2C+, CD3+CD56+NKG2C- and CD3+CD56-NKG2C+ were TCR beta-sequenced. Dominant NKG2C+ clonotype frequencies of about 1.0-8% of CD8+ T cells were measured in 5 or 6 donors.

The TCR sequence derives from a woman younger than 35 in good health. Sequenced input: PBMCs. The chain uses TRBV12-3 or TRBV12-4 and TRBJ1-1; a weak D match, TRBD1 (5 bases). CDR3 coding DNA: TGTGCCAGCAGCTCAGGGTTCACTGAAGCTTTCTTT. Its translation is CASSSGFTEAFF.